This TCR beta chain stems from a study of human T cells and chemical hapten exposure. Study-level results: Sensitization with DPC brought no change to TCRs above 1 in 1000 in frequency. Significantly more large CDR3 similarity clusters arose among expanded TCRs than among controls.

Each CDR3 protein is one row after TCRdb ran MiXCR on the RACE reads. The repertoire holds tens of thousands of distinct CDR3 sequences, with 10% as singletons. Turning to this clonotype: Antigen specificity is unknown.

Germline V gene lookup returns CDR1 MNHEY and CDR2 SVGAGI. Trimming took 6 bases from V and 7 from J, leaving 7 bases between them. The CDR3 length is 12 residues. As to time point: patch test 2, 6 weeks after DPC sensitization. Specified treatment: therapeutic diphenylcyclopropenone sensitization with weekly scalp DPC. Blood was drawn before each patch test was applied. The donor pool consisted of alopecia patients aged 18 to 70 years, considered suitable for DPC. The rearrangement links TRBV6-5 to TRBJ1-6; D is ambiguous. This clonotype was sampled from a woman aged 45-65 years with alopecia areata. Some clones in this sample may be carry-over from other donors' samples. The material was whole blood, obtained in connection with sensitization to the hapten diphenylcyclopropenone (DPC). The CDR3 region has the DNA TGTGCCAGCAGCCGAGGCAATTCACCCCTCCACTTT. Translation: CASSRGNSPLHF.